Shown below are 8 T cell receptor beta chains from a single sample sequenced in a study of CD8+ T cells in alopecia areata. Isolated RNA was reverse transcribed into cDNA used as the sequencing template. TCRdb keeps only in-frame clones here, not all; method: immunoSEQ multiplex PCR. The table shows about 200,000 clones, with about 56% occurring only once. Sequencing input: CD8+ T cells sorted from blood. These receptors all stem from a human donor in good health.

This clone occurred a few times. The chain is built from TRBV12-5 and TRBJ2-1; the D gene is possibly TRBD1 (5 bases). V was clipped by 4 bases and J by 9 bases, with 7 bases between them. CDR3 length equals 11 residues. Germline values: CDR1 LGHNT, CDR2 FRNRAP. CDR3 DNA sequence: TGTGCTAGTGGTTCGACAGTTGAGCAGTTCTTC. Residues: CASGSTVEQFF.

This clone was counted once. The V call is TRBV30, the J call TRBJ1-3, with D uncertain. V was clipped by 0 bases and J by 0 bases, with 9 bases between them. Per the germline V gene, CDR1 is GTSNPN and CDR2 is SVGIG (reference sequence). This CDR3 contains 15 residues. CDR3 sequence (DNA): TGTGCCTGGAGTGTTGGAAGCGGCTCTGGAAACACCATATATTTT. It specifies CAWSVGSGSGNTIYF.

The V call is TRBV21-1, the J call TRBJ2-2; TRBD1, as called in the table, went unchecked against the DNA. TRBV21-1 is an annotated pseudogene. The length of the CDR3 is 16 residues. The CDR3 DNA sequence: TGTGCCAGCAATACAGGGACCATGGGTGGCACCGGGGAGCTGTTTTTT. Translating it yields CASNTGTMGGTGELFF.

A note on this clone: The same CDR3 arises from other DNA sequences in this sample as well. The V gene is TRBV4-1, the J gene TRBJ2-7, with unresolved D. This CDR3 region has 13 residues. V was shortened by 1 base and J by 4 bases, with 8 bases between the two germline ends. Germline CDR1 is MGHRA and CDR2 is YSYEKL. Written as DNA, the CDR3 is TGCGCCAGCAGCCAAGGGGGATCTTACGAGCAGTACTTC. Protein sequence: CASSQGGSYEQYF.

The CDR3 DNA follows: TGTGCCTGGAGTGTTGCCCGGGACTCCTATAATTCACCCCTCCACTTT. Translating gives CAWSVARDSYNSPLHF. The V gene is TRBV30, the J gene TRBJ1-6; D call uncertain. The length of the CDR3 is 16 residues. Germline assignment: CDR1 GTSNPN and CDR2 SVGIG (reference sequence). Trimming stripped 0 bases from V and 0 bases from J, with 9 bases between.

This chain joins TRBV29-1 and TRBJ2-2, with D unclear. Looked up from germline, CDR1 is SQVTM and CDR2 is ANQGSEA. The CDR3 contains 12 residues. Trimming removed 7 bases from V and 4 bases from J, with 10 bases in between. DNA of the CDR3: TGCAGCGCCTGGGGTCGCACCGGGGAGCTGTTTTTT. Translation: CSAWGRTGELFF.

A few counts support this clone. The rearrangement uses TRBV7-9 and TRBJ2-1; D remains ambiguous. The germline CDR1 and CDR2 sequences are SEHNR and FQNEAQ (reference sequence). Trimming left V 1 base short and J 4 bases short, with 8 bases between. This CDR3 comprises 14 residues. The CDR3 region has the DNA TGTGCCAGCAGCTTAGTGCACAGTTACAATGAGCAGTTCTTC. It is translated as CASSLVHSYNEQFF.

CDR3 bases: TGTGCCAGCAGTTTACGGAGGGGCTACGAGCAGTACTTC. Its translation is CASSLRRGYEQYF. The chain couples TRBV27 to TRBJ2-7; D perhaps matches TRBD2 (6 bases). The V and J ends lost 2 bases and 3 bases respectively, with 8 bases between them. This CDR3 region has 13 residues. From germline, CDR1 is MNHEY and CDR2 SMNVEV (reference sequence).